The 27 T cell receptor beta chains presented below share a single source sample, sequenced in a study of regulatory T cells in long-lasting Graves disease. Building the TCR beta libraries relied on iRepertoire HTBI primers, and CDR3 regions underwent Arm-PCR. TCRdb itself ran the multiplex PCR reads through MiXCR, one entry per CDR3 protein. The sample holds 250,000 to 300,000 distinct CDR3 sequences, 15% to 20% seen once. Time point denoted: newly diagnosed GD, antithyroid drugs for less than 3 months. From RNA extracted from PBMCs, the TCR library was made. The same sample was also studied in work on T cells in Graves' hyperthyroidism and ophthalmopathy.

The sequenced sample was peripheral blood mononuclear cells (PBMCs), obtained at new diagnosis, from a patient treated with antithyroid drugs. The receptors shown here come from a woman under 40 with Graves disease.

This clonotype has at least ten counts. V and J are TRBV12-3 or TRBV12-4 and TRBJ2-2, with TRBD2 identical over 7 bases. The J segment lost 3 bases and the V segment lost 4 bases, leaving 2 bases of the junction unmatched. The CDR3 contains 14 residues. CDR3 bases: TGTGCCAGCAGTTATAGCGGGTACACCGGGGAGCTGTTTTTT. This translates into CASSYSGYTGELFF.

CDR3 sequence reads: CAIGSSGGAGDTQYF. The DNA for the CDR3 is TGTGCCATAGGCTCTAGCGGGGGGGCCGGAGATACGCAGTATTTT. The V gene is TRBV10-3, the J gene TRBJ2-3, with 12 bases lining up with TRBD2. CDR1 and CDR2 (germline): ENHRY, SYGVKD. V dropped 9 bases and J dropped 5; count of bases not matched to a gene: 9. This CDR3 region has 15 residues.

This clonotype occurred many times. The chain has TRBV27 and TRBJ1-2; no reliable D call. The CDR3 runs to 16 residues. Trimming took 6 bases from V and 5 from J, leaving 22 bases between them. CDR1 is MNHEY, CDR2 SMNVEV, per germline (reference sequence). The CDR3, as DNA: TGTGCCAGCAGACTAACAGAAATGGCGGGTAGATATGGCTACACCTTC. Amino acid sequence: CASRLTEMAGRYGYTF.

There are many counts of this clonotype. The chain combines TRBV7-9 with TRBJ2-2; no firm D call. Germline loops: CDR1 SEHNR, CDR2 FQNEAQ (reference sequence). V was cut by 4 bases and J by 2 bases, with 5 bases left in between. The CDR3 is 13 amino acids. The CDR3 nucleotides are TGTGCCAGCAGCTACCCCAACACCGGGGAGCTGTTTTTT. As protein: CASSYPNTGELFF.

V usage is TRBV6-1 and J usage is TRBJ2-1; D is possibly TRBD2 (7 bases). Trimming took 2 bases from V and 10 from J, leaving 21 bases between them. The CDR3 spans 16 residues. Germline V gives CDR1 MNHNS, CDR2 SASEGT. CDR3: CASSEIRGGNGYEQFF. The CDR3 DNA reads TGTGCCAGCAGTGAAATTAGGGGGGGCAATGGCTACGAGCAGTTCTTC.

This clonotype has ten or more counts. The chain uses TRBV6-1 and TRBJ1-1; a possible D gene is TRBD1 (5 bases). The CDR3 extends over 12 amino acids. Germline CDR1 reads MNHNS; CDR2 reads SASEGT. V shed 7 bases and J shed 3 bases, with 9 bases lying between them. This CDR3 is CASKAGYTEAFF. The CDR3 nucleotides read TGTGCCAGCAAAGCAGGGTACACTGAAGCTTTCTTT.

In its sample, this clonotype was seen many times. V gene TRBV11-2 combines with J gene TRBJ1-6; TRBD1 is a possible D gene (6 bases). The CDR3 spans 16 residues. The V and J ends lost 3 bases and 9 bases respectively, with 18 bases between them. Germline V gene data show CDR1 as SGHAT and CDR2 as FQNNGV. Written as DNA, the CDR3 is TGTGCCAGCAGCTTCGTTGGCAGGGGAGGAGGTTCACCCCTCCACTTT. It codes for CASSFVGRGGGSPLHF.

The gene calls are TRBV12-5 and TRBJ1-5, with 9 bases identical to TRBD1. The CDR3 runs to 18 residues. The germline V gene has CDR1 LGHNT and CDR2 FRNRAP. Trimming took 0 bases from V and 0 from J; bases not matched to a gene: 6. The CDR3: CASGLVLWTGDSNQPQHF. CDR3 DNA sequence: TGTGCTAGTGGTTTGGTTTTATGGACAGGGGATAGCAATCAGCCCCAGCATTTT.

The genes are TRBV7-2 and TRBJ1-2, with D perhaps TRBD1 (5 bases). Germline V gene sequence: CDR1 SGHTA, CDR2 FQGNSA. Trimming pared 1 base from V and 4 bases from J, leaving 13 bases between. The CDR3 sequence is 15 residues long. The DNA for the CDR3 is TGTGCCAGCAGCTTAGGTGGAGGGGCCGGCTATGGCTACACCTTC. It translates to CASSLGGGAGYGYTF.

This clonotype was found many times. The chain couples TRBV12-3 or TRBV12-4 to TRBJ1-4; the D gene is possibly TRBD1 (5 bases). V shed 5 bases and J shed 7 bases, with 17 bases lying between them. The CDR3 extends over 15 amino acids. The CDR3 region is CASSAAQASGEKLFF. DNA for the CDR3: TGTGCCAGCAGTGCCGCACAGGCATCCGGTGAAAAACTGTTTTTT.

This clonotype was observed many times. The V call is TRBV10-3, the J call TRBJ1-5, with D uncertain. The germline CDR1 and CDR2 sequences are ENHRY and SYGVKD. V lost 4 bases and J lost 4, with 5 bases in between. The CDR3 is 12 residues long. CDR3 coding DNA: TGTGCCATCAGTGGACCTAATCAGCCCCAGCATTTT. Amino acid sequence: CAISGPNQPQHF.

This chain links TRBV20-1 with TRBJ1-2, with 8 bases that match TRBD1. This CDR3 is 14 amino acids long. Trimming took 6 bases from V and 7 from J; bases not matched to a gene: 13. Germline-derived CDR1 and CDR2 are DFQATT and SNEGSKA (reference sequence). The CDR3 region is CSARSTDRGVGYTF. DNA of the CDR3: TGCAGTGCCCGCTCTACTGACAGGGGAGTTGGCTACACCTTC.

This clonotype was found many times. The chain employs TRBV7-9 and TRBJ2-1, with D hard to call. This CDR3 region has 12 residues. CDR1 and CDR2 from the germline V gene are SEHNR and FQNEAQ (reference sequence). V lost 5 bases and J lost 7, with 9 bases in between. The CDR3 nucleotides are TGTGCCAGCAGCCCCCCGACTAATGAGCAGTTCTTC. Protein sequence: CASSPPTNEQFF.

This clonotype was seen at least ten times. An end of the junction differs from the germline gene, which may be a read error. The CDR3 DNA is TGTGCCAGCAGCTTGGAACGCGGGGGCGGTTACAATGAGCAGTTCTTC. Translating it yields CASSLERGGGYNEQFF. The chain combines TRBV5-1 with TRBJ2-1, with D possibly TRBD2 on 7 matching bases. The CDR3 runs to 16 residues. Germline-derived CDR1 and CDR2 are SGHRS and YFSETQ.

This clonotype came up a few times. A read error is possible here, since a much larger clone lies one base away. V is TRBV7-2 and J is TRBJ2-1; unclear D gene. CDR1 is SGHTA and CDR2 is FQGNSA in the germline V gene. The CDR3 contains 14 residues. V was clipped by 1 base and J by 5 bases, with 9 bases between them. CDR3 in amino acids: CASSLGFQDNEQFF. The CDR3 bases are TGTGCCAGCAGCTTAGGTTTCCAGGACAATGAGCAGTTCTTC.

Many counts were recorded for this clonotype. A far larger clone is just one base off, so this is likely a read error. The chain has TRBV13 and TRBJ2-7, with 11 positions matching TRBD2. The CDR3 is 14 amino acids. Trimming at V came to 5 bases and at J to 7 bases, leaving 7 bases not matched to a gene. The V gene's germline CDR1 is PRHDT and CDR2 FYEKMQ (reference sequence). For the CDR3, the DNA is TGTGCCAGCAGCGACCCTAGCGGGGGGCATGAGCAGTACTTC. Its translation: CASSDPSGGHEQYF. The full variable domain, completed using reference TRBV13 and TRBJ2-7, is AAGVIQSPRHLIKEKRETATLKCYPIPRHDTVYWYQQGPGQDPQFLISFYEKMQSDKGSIPDRFSAQQFSDYHSELNMSSLELGDSALYFCASSDPSGGHEQYFGPGTRLTVT.

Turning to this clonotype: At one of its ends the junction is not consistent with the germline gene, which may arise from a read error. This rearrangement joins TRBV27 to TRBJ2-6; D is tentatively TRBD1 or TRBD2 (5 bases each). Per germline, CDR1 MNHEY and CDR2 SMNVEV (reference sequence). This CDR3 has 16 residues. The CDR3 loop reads CASMPPSGSGASVLTF. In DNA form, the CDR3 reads TGTGCCAGCATGCCACCCAGCGGCTCTGGGGCCAGCGTCCTGACTTTC.

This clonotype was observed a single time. DNA of the CDR3: TGTGCCAGCAGTGGCCTAGCGGGGCAGGATGCGCAGTATTTT. Amino acids: CASSGLAGQDAQYF. The chain recombines TRBV2 with TRBJ2-3; 9 bases line up with TRBD2. CDR3 length equals 14 residues. CDR1 and CDR2 from the germline V gene are SNHLY and FYNNEI. The V and J ends lost 4 bases and 10 bases, in that order; junction bases with no gene match: 9.

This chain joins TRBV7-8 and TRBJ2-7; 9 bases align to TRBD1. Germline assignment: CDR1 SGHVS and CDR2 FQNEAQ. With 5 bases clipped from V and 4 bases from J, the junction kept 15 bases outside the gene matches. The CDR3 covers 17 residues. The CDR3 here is CASSQAGLGTGRYEQYF. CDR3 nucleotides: TGTGCCAGCAGCCAAGCGGGCCTCGGGACAGGGAGGTACGAGCAGTACTTC.

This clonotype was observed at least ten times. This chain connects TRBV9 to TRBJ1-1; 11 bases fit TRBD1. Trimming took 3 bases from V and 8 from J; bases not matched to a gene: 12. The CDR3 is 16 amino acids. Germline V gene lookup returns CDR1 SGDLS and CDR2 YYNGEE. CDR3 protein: CASSALNRDRGAEAFF. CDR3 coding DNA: TGTGCCAGCAGCGCCCTCAACCGGGACAGGGGGGCAGAAGCTTTCTTT.

The CDR3 DNA follows: TGTGCCAGTAGTATTAGGCTGGGGAACACTGAAGCTTTCTTT. Protein sequence: CASSIRLGNTEAFF. The chain links TRBV19 to TRBJ1-1; no definite D call. V gave up 3 bases and J gave up 1 base, with 9 bases separating them. CDR1 and CDR2 (germline): LNHDA, SQIVND (reference sequence). The CDR3 totals 14 residues.

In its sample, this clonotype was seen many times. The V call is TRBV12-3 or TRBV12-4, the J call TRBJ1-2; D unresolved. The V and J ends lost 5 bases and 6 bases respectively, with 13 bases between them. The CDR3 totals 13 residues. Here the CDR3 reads CASSHPGVNGYTF. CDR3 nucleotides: TGTGCCAGCAGTCACCCCGGTGTCAATGGCTACACCTTC.

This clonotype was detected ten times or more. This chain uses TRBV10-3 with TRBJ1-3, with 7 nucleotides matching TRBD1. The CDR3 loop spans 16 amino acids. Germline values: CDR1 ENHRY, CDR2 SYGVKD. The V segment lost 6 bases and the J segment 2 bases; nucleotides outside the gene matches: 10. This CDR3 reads CAISRQGGVAGNTIYF. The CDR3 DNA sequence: TGTGCCATCAGCAGACAGGGTGGGGTCGCTGGAAACACCATATATTTT.

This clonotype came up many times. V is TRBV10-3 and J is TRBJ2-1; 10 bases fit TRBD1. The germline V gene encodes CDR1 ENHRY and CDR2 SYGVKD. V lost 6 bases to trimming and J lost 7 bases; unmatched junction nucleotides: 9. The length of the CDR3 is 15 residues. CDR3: CAIRTGTGVGNEQFF. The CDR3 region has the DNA TGTGCCATCAGGACCGGGACAGGGGTAGGGAATGAGCAGTTCTTC.

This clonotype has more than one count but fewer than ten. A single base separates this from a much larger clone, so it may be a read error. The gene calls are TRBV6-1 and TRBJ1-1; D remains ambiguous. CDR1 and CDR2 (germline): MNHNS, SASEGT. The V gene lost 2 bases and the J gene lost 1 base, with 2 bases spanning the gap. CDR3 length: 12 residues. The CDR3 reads CASSERNTEAFF. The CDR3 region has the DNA TGTGCCAGCAGTGAAAGGAACACTGAAGCTTTCTTT.

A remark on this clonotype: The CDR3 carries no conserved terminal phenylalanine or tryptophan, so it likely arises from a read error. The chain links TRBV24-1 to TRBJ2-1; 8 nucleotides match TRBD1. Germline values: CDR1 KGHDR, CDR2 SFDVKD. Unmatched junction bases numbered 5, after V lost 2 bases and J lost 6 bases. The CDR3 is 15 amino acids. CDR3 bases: TGTGCCACCAGTGATTCGCCTGACAGGGGCAATGAGCAGTTCTTA. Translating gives CATSDSPDRGNEQFL.

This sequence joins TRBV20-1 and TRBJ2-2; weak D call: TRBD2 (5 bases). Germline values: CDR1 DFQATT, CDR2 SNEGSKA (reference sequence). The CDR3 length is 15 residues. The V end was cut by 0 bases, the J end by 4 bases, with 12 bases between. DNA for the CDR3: TGCAGTGCTAGAGAGGTCGGGGTGGGCACCGGGGAGCTGTTTTTT. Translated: CSAREVGVGTGELFF.